These 5 T cell receptor beta chains originate from one sample sequenced in a study of T cells in localized non-small cell lung cancer. The method was immunoSEQ multiplex PCR; TCRdb's version includes in-frame clones alone and lacks a portion of them. The data contain 90,000 to 95,000 clones, about 91% of them singletons. This sample comprised peripheral blood, obtained before any cancer treatment. These receptors were taken from a man aged 40 to 69 with stage I squamous cell lung carcinoma.

This chain joins TRBV30 and TRBJ2-1; D remains ambiguous. This CDR3 has 15 residues. Germline V gene lookup returns CDR1 GTSNPN and CDR2 SVGIG (reference sequence). Trimming took off 1 base at V and 1 base at J, with 11 bases between the two ends. The CDR3 here is CAWSARLYSYNEQFF. The DNA for the CDR3 is TGTGCCTGGAGTGCCCGACTTTATTCCTACAATGAGCAGTTCTTC.

This clone has a handful of counts. This chain links TRBV5-1 with TRBJ1-2, with D unresolved. Germline CDR1 and CDR2: SGHRS and YFSETQ. The CDR3 spans 14 residues. V shed 0 bases and J shed 5 bases, with 11 bases lying between them. The CDR3 region is CASSLEAARYGYTF. CDR3 sequence (DNA): TGCGCCAGCAGCTTGGAGGCCGCCCGGTATGGCTACACCTTC. The full variable domain, completed using reference TRBV5-1 and TRBJ1-2, is KAGVTQTPRYLIKTRGQQVTLSCSPISGHRSVSWYQQTPGQGLQFLFEYFSETQRNKGNFPGRFSGRQFSNSRSEMNVSTLELGDSALYLCASSLEAARYGYTFGSGTRLTVV.

V usage is TRBV19 and J usage is TRBJ1-5; D remains ambiguous. CDR3 length: 15 amino acids. Germline-derived CDR1 and CDR2 are LNHDA and SQIVND (reference sequence). V was trimmed by 7 bases and J by 1 base, leaving 14 bases between them. This CDR3 reads CASIRTTVSNQPQHF. The CDR3 bases are TGTGCCAGTATTCGAACAACGGTAAGCAATCAGCCCCAGCATTTT. Full variable domain (outside the CDR3, taken from reference TRBV19 and TRBJ1-5): DGGITQSPKYLFRKEGQNVTLSCEQNLNHDAMYWYRQDPGQGLRLIYYSQIVNDFQKGDIAEGYSVSREKKESFPLTVTSAQKNPTAFYLCASIRTTVSNQPQHFGDGTRLSIL.

The chain carries TRBV5-4 and TRBJ2-1, with D possibly TRBD1 on 6 matching bases. This CDR3 has 18 amino acids. Germline CDR1 SGHNT, CDR2 YYREEE (reference sequence). V was pared by 0 bases and J by 2 bases, with 18 bases between. In DNA, the CDR3 is TGTGCCAGCAGCTTGGCCAGCGGCAGGGGTAGTACCTACAATGAGCAGTTCTTC. It translates to CASSLASGRGSTYNEQFF.

The gene calls are TRBV5-5 and TRBJ2-1; no definite D call. This CDR3 region has 14 residues. The germline V and J ends were trimmed by 2 bases and 11 bases, with 17 bases remaining between them. CDR1 and CDR2 from the germline V gene are SGHKS and YYEKEE (reference sequence). The CDR3, as DNA: TGTGCCAGCAGCTTATCTTCTAGTGTGAGTAAGCAGTTCTTC. Its translation: CASSLSSSVSKQFF.